This record covers a single TCR beta chain. The clone's antigen remains unknown. There are no base qualities to consult, and no much larger clone falls within one base. Whole blood was collected in K2EDTA tubes by collaborating institutions according to the institutions' own protocols. Collaborator samples were shipped for TCRbeta analysis as frozen whole blood, isolated PBMCs, or DNA extracted from either sample type. This sample is drawn from a study of blood T cell repertoires in COVID-19 (dated by TCRdb to the early 2020s). About the investigation overall: Samples covering the acute and convalescent phases of COVID-19 were provided by collaborators in the United States, Italy and Spain. Subjects who had been exposed to COVID-19, were actively infected with it, or had recovered from it provided the deeply sampled blood TCRbeta repertoires that made up the dataset. The repertoires were made available in a free public database intended to serve as a resource for research on the immune response to SARS-CoV-2. Where available, HLA class I and class II types were taken from metadata supplied by the sample provider and were not determined by assay-based typing. A de-identified subject ID, COVID-19 status, age in years and sex were almost always included in the sample metadata. The samples were drawn from the first 160 participants of the ongoing ImmuneRACE study and from over a thousand subjects provided by 6 global collaborators. The prospective study material was composed of cDNA or gDNA derived from T cells, B-cell-depleted T cells, or PBMCs.

V and J are trimmed by 4 bases and 8 bases, and the gene matches miss 9 bases of the junction. Reading the germline V gene gives CDR1 SGHRS and CDR2 YFSETQ. Reading from cysteine to phenylalanine, the CDR3 counts 15 amino acids. The retained sequence is limited to the CDR3, 45 bases, with the frame set at the first base. The immunoSEQ Assay, a bias-controlled multiplex PCR, was used to amplify TCRbeta CDR3 regions from genomic DNA. On the study's bioinformatics: The number of nucleated cells in each sample was estimated from the amplification of reference gene primers within the assay. To quantify the absolute abundance of each unique TCRbeta CDR3 rearrangement, sequence reads were collapsed and filtered. For each sample, productive Simpson clonality was calculated as the square root of Simpson's diversity index over productive rearrangements. TCRdb stores this immuneACCESS table with in-frame sequences only. Part of the clones is absent; in the studies checked, under half of the shortfall reflects unresolved V genes, and no reason is known for the rest. V and J calls and clone size follow that table, whereas D and trimming were derived from the DNA. Across this sample there are about 59,000 clones, with about 73% seen only once. Of the sample, around 14% falls within the top ten clones.

Study-wide conclusions, independent of this receptor: The quantity of clinical and demographic metadata differed by source and by participant and was supplied without curation.

Sequencing was performed on peripheral blood. This receptor was taken from a woman aged 70-85 years with acute or convalescent COVID-19. This receptor chain uses TRBV5-1 and TRBJ1-4; 9 bases in the junction line up with TRBD1. The sequenced DNA: TGCGCCAGCAGCATGCTTACAGGGGGCCGCGAAAAACTGTTTTTT. Its translation reads: CASSMLTGGREKLFF.